This T cell receptor beta chain is from a study of T-cell memory formation after mild COVID-19. The study, taken as a whole, reports: Cross-reactive memory apparently joined, as some responding clones appeared in pre-infection memory.

V was trimmed by 0 bases and J by 5 bases, leaving 14 bases between them. This CDR3 spans 15 amino acids. Germline V gene lookup returns CDR1 SGHRS and CDR2 YFSETQ. On this clonotype itself: Its specificity is not known.

Each CDR3 protein gets one entry after TCRdb re-called the 5' RACE reads with MiXCR. In the table there are 500,000 to 550,000 distinct CDR3 sequences, just over 20% of which are singletons. The sample consisted of PBMCs or a T cell subset sorted from them (not recorded which). The sequence came from an adult woman who had mild COVID-19 (a few samples of this study predate the infection). Cell type and time point are not known. The chain recombines TRBV5-1 with TRBJ2-5; D gene ambiguous. The CDR3: CASSLAGALGETQYF. The CDR3 DNA is TGCGCCAGCAGCTTGGCCGGAGCTTTAGGCGAGACCCAGTACTTC.